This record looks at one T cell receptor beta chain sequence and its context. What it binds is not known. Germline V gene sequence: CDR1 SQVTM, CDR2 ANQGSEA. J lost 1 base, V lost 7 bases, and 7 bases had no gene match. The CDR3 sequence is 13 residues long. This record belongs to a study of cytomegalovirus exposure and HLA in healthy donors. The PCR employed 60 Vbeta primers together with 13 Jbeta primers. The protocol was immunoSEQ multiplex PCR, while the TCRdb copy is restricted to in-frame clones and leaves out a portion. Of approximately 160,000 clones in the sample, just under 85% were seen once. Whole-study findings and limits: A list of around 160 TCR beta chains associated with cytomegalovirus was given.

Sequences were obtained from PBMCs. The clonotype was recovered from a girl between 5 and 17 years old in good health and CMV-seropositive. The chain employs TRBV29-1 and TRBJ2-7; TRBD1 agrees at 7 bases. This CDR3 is CSATGTASYEQYF. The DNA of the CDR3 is TGCAGCGCTACCGGGACAGCTTCCTACGAGCAGTACTTC.